These 17 T cell receptor beta chains share one sample of origin, sequenced in a study of tumor-infiltrating lymphocytes in primary liver carcinoma. Blood RNA was derived from unsorted whole blood, and germline DNA was extracted too. A constant-region primer primed TCR beta cDNA synthesis from 400 to 550 ng of total RNA. What produced the TCR beta libraries was three nested multiplex PCR rounds using slightly modified ARM-PCR. Each of the first two PCR rounds ran about 9 cycles with TRBV1-TRBV30 forward and C-beta reverse primers. Each CDR3 protein gets one entry after TCRdb re-called the multiplex PCR reads with MiXCR. Altogether just over 300,000 distinct CDR3 sequences are present, about three fifths being singletons, with the ten largest covering 15% to 20%. Material: peripheral blood. These receptors were obtained from a woman aged 25 to 39 with primary liver carcinoma and hepatitis B virus infection.

Concerning this clonotype itself: This likely comes from a read error, as the CDR3 has no conserved phenylalanine or tryptophan at its end. The rearrangement joins TRBV5-4 to TRBJ2-7; TRBD1 agrees at 8 bases. CDR1 is SGHNT, CDR2 YYREEE, per germline (reference sequence). The CDR3 totals 14 residues. With 4 bases clipped from V and 7 bases from J, the junction kept 10 bases outside the gene matches. The CDR3 DNA is TGTGCCAGCAGCACAACAGGGGGGCCTTTGGAGCAGTACTAC. This encodes CASSTTGGPLEQYY.

Notes on this clonotype: A much larger clone lies a single base off, so this may be a read error. This CDR3 is CASTNRASILNTEVFF. The CDR3 nucleotides read TGTGCCAGCACCAATCGTGCTTCGATCCTGAACACTGAAGTTTTCTTT. The chain is built from TRBV12-3 or TRBV12-4 and TRBJ1-1; D is unresolved. This CDR3 is 16 amino acids long.

This clonotype was found a few times. A junction end diverges from the germline sequence, so it may reflect a read error. The V and J genes are TRBV24-1 and TRBJ2-1; D is uncertain. The germline V gene encodes CDR1 KGHDR and CDR2 SFDVKD. There are 13 residues in the CDR3. The CDR3 bases are TGTGTCACCGAAGGGTTCGGCTACAATGAGCAGTTCTTC. Encoded protein: CVTEGFGYNEQFF.

A note on this clonotype: The conserved final phenylalanine or tryptophan is absent from the CDR3, which likely points to a read error. The chain recombines TRBV29-1 with TRBJ2-3, with TRBD2 matching 8 bases. The germline gives CDR1 SQVTM, CDR2 ANQGSEA. The ends lost 5 bases at V and 3 bases at J; junction bases unmatched: 4. The CDR3 sequence is 13 residues long. The CDR3 coding sequence is TGCAGCGTTACACCGGGGGGGACAGATACGCAGTATCTT. It translates to CSVTPGGTDTQYL.

This clonotype was counted at least ten times. V gene TRBV29-1 combines with J gene TRBJ1-1; D call uncertain. Trimming shortened V by 4 bases and J by 1 base, and 7 bases separated the two germline ends. Germline CDR1 reads SQVTM; CDR2 reads ANQGSEA. CDR3 length: 12 residues. CDR3 nucleotide sequence: TGCAGCGTTGCGACCGGGAACACTGAAGCTTTCTTT. This sequence encodes CSVATGNTEAFF.

Comments on this clonotype: With a much larger clone just one base away, this may be a read error. The chain combines TRBV29-1 with TRBJ2-7; D gene uncertain. This CDR3 has 12 residues. CDR1 and CDR2 from the germline V gene are SQVTM and ANQGSEA. The CDR3 loop reads CGVGQTSYEQYF. Here the CDR3 DNA reads TGCGGCGTTGGCCAAACCTCCTACGAGCAGTACTTC.

A note on this clonotype: The junction shows a germline mismatch at one end, possibly a read error. The chain links TRBV11-2 to TRBJ2-1; 7 positions agree with TRBD2. Germline CDR1 and CDR2: SGHAT and FQNNGV. The CDR3 runs 16 residues. CDR3 amino acids: CAGSLWTSGSWDEQFF. The CDR3 DNA is TGTGCCGGCAGCTTATGGACTAGTGGGAGTTGGGATGAGCAGTTCTTC. The full variable domain, rest sourced from reference TRBV11-2 and TRBJ2-1, is EAGVAQSPRYKIIEKRQSVAFWCNPISGHATLYWYQQILGQGPKLLIQFQNNGVVDDSQLPKDRFSAERLKGVDSTLKIQPAKLEDSAVYLCAGSLWTSGSWDEQFFGPGTRLTVL.

A remark on this clonotype: The junction differs from germline at one of its ends, possibly a read error. The chain combines TRBV7-8 with TRBJ2-5; the match to TRBD2 covers 7 bases. Per the germline V gene, CDR1 is SGHVS and CDR2 is FQNEAQ. This CDR3 is 13 amino acids long. CDR3 DNA sequence: TGTGCCAGCAGCTTATGGGGGGGAGAGGCCCAGTACTTC. Its protein is CASSLWGGEAQYF. Looking up the rest from reference TRBV7-8 and TRBJ2-5 gives the full variable domain: GAGVSQSPRYKVAKRGQDVALRCDPISGHVSLFWYQQALGQGPEFLTYFQNEAQLDKSGLPSDRFFAERPEGSVSTLKIQRTQQEDSAVYLCASSLWGGEAQYFGPGTRLLVL.

For this clonotype: The junction departs from the called germline gene at one end, perhaps through a read error. The genes are TRBV12-3 or TRBV12-4 and TRBJ2-2; D is tentatively TRBD1 or TRBD2 (5 bases each). The CDR3 consists of 15 residues. This CDR3 reads CVSWGWDTNTGELFF. In DNA form, the CDR3 reads TGTGTCAGCTGGGGGTGGGATACGAACACCGGGGAGCTGTTTTTT.

Points on this clonotype: A much larger clone sits a single nucleotide away, making a read error possible. The chain joins TRBV14 to TRBJ2-5, with D maybe TRBD1 (5 bases). CDR1 and CDR2 (germline): SGHDN, FVKESK. The CDR3 has 13 amino acids. This chain's CDR3 is CDSSQGASETQYF. The CDR3 nucleotides read TGTGACAGCAGCCAAGGGGCCAGCGAGACCCAGTACTTC.

Comments on this clonotype: Being one base from a much bigger clone, this may be a read error. This CDR3 fails to terminate in the conserved phenylalanine or tryptophan, so it likely reflects a read error. The J gene is TRBJ2-3, the V gene TRBV10-2; the D is unclear. The CDR3 runs to 11 residues. Trimming left V 3 bases short and J 4 bases short, with 2 bases between. Germline V gene sequence: CDR1 WSHSY, CDR2 SAAADI. CDR3 in amino acids: CASSDPDTQYL. CDR3 nucleotide sequence: TGCGCCAGCAGTGACCCAGATACGCAGTATCTT.

A note on this clonotype: A junction boundary mismatches the germline segment, possibly from a read error. The chain couples TRBV4-3 to TRBJ2-2; a possible D gene is TRBD2 (6 bases). The CDR3 length is 16 residues. The V gene's germline CDR1 is LGHNA and CDR2 YSLEER. The CDR3 sequence: CASSQGGRPNTGEVFF. The CDR3 coding sequence is TGCGCCAGCAGCCAAGGCGGACGCCCGAACACCGGGGAGGTGTTTTTT.

The table lists this clonotype with many counts. V and J are TRBV6-1 and TRBJ2-4; D gene unclear. In germline, CDR1 is MNHNS, CDR2 SASEGT. V lost 0 bases and J lost 10, with 7 bases in between. This CDR3 contains 12 residues. The CDR3 reads CASSEATLIQYF. The DNA for the CDR3 is TGTGCCAGCAGTGAAGCGACTCTGATTCAGTACTTC.

Concerning this clonotype: A single base separates this from a much larger clone, so it may be a read error. The chain is built from TRBV29-1 and TRBJ2-1, with D maybe TRBD2 (5 bases). Germline V gives CDR1 SQVTM, CDR2 ANQGSEA. The CDR3 has 14 residues. The V and J ends lost 3 bases and 2 bases respectively, with 11 bases between them. The CDR3 DNA sequence: TGCAGCGTTGATGCAGGCGGGCCCTACAATGAGCAGTTCTTC. It is translated as CSVDAGGPYNEQFF.

The chain is built from TRBV6-4 and TRBJ2-1; D gene uncertain. This CDR3 contains 13 residues. The ends were cut back, 3 bases at V and 9 bases at J, with 12 bases in the middle. CDR1 is MRHNA, CDR2 SNTAGT, per germline. The CDR3 coding sequence is TGTGCCAGCAGTGAGTTAATGGAGTCTGAGCAGTTCTTC. Translating gives CASSELMESEQFF.

This clonotype was detected a few times. The chain has TRBV28 and TRBJ2-5, with a possible D match to TRBD1 (6 bases). The CDR3 runs 15 residues. CDR1 and CDR2 from the germline V gene are MDHEN and SYDVKM. The V gene lost 5 bases and the J gene lost 2 bases, with 15 bases spanning the gap. In DNA, the CDR3 is TGTGCCAGCAGTCCGCCAGGGACATTGCAAGAGACCCAGTACTTC. It yields the protein CASSPPGTLQETQYF.

On this clonotype itself: The junction does not match germline at one end; this may be a read error. The chain recombines TRBV6-5 with TRBJ1-3, with 9 bases fitting TRBD1. Germline assignment: CDR1 MNHEY and CDR2 SVGAGI. The CDR3 sequence is 15 residues long. Here the CDR3 reads CASRLTGGGGSTIYF. The CDR3 bases are TGTGCCAGCAGGTTAACAGGGGGCGGTGGAAGCACCATATATTTT.